This T cell receptor (beta chain) is from a study of beta chain features in type 1 diabetes. General study results and limits: Insertions at VDJ junctions were less frequent in type 1 diabetes patients. These patients also deleted more nucleotides at the same junctions. PCR might favor shorter templates, but any such skew would affect patients and controls equally.

On this clone: Antigen: not known.

TCRB transcripts that were expressed got sequenced, as all of the isolated RNA had been reverse transcribed. TCRdb's copy holds only in-frame clones and misses some; the assay was immunoSEQ multiplex PCR. The sample contains 200,000 to 250,000 clones, about 10% of which appear only once. This TCR was sampled from a woman younger than 35 in good health. The sequenced sample consisted of naive CD4+ T cells from blood.

The CDR3 sequence is CATSRDLAGENEQFF. The CDR3 DNA reads TGTGCCACCAGCAGAGATCTAGCGGGGGAGAATGAGCAGTTCTTC. The chain joins TRBV15 to TRBJ2-1, with 10 nucleotides matching TRBD2. The germline V gene has CDR1 LNHNV and CDR2 YYDKDF (reference sequence). Unmatched junction bases numbered 3, after V lost 0 bases and J lost 7 bases. The CDR3 loop spans 15 amino acids.